Below are 18 T cell receptor beta chains sequenced from a single sample in a study of blood T cells in healthy people across ages. For the second PCR, which ran for roughly 7 to 11 cycles, a sample-barcoded 5' primer and a J-beta primer mix were used. TCRdb ran MiXCR on the 5' RACE reads and lists one entry per CDR3 protein. The top ten clones hold approximately 24% of a sample with about 760,000 distinct CDR3 sequences, approximately 53% of them seen once. The specimen sequenced was blood. The receptors originated from a man aged 35-49 years in good health.

The CDR3 is CASSLEGQGNNEQYF. CDR3 bases: TGTGCCAGCAGCTTAGAGGGACAGGGTAACAATGAGCAGTACTTC. The chain recombines TRBV7-7 with TRBJ2-7, with 9 bases that match TRBD1. The V gene's germline CDR1 is SSHAT and CDR2 FNYEAQ (reference sequence). The junction had 8 bases not matched to a gene; V was cut back by 1 base and J by 7 bases. The CDR3 is made up of 15 amino acids.

The V and J genes are TRBV12-3 or TRBV12-4 and TRBJ1-6; unclear D gene. This CDR3 contains 14 residues. Trimming shortened V by 3 bases and J by 5 bases, and 8 bases separated the two germline ends. CDR3 nucleotide sequence: TGTGCCAGCAGTTTCCACAGCGATAATTCACCCCTCCACTTT. It is translated as CASSFHSDNSPLHF.

This chain joins TRBV28 and TRBJ2-1; TRBD2 is a possible D gene (6 bases). There are 15 residues in the CDR3. V was pared by 2 bases and J by 15 bases, with 23 bases between. The germline V gene has CDR1 MDHEN and CDR2 SYDVKM. CDR3 residues: CASSLVSTRLVRRFF. The CDR3 nucleotides are TGTGCCAGCAGTTTAGTATCCACCAGACTAGTCCGCCGGTTCTTC.

The gene calls are TRBV28 and TRBJ2-3; D uncertain. The germline V gene has CDR1 MDHEN and CDR2 SYDVKM. Trimming stripped 6 bases from V and 6 bases from J, with 7 bases between. The CDR3 loop spans 11 amino acids. The CDR3 loop is CASRERDTQYF. DNA for the CDR3: TGTGCCAGCAGAGAGAGGGATACGCAGTATTTT.

The CDR3 loop is CASSEFAGLTNEKLFF. The DNA for the CDR3 is TGTGCCAGCAGTGAATTCGCAGGGCTAACTAATGAAAAACTGTTTTTT. The chain carries TRBV25-1 and TRBJ1-4; tentative D call: TRBD1 (5 bases). Trimming cost V 1 base and J 1 base, with 10 bases left between them. This CDR3 spans 16 amino acids. Per germline, CDR1 MGHDK and CDR2 SYGVNS. The complete variable domain, with remaining parts taken from reference TRBV25-1 and TRBJ1-4, reads EADIYQTPRYLVIGTGKKITLECSQTMGHDKMYWYQQDPGMELHLIHYSYGVNSTEKGDLSSESTVSRIRTEHFPLTLESARPSHTSQYLCASSEFAGLTNEKLFFGSGTQLSVL.

This chain links TRBV29-1 with TRBJ1-1; tentatively, D is TRBD1 (5 bases). V shed 4 bases and J shed 4 bases, with 16 bases lying between them. The germline CDR1 and CDR2 sequences are SQVTM and ANQGSEA. The CDR3 covers 14 residues. The CDR3 DNA sequence: TGCAGCGTTGCCGGGGACGATTTGGGCACTGAAGCTTTCTTT. Translated, it gives CSVAGDDLGTEAFF.

The V and J genes are TRBV15 and TRBJ1-2; maybe TRBD1 (5 bases). Trimming left V 4 bases short and J 5 bases short, with 5 bases between. This CDR3 has 11 amino acids. Per the germline V gene, CDR1 is LNHNV and CDR2 is YYDKDF (reference sequence). The CDR3 loop reads CATSKGYGYTF. CDR3 in DNA: TGTGCCACCAGCAAGGGGTATGGCTACACCTTC.

The chain is built from TRBV20-1 and TRBJ1-2; D gene unclear. The CDR3 sequence is 13 residues long. Germline V gene data show CDR1 as DFQATT and CDR2 as SNEGSKA (reference sequence). Trimming stripped 0 bases from V and 5 bases from J, with 10 bases between. CDR3 coding DNA: TGCAGTGCTAGAGAGCCCCGCTATTATGGCTACACCTTC. This encodes CSAREPRYYGYTF.

There are a few counts of this clonotype. A much larger clone sits a single nucleotide away, making a read error possible. The chain employs TRBV5-1 and TRBJ1-2; D might be TRBD1 (6 bases). The CDR3 spans 13 residues. The germline V and J ends were trimmed by 4 bases and 1 base, with 8 bases remaining between them. Germline-derived CDR1 and CDR2 are SGHRS and YFSETQ. CDR3 DNA sequence: TGCGCCAGCAGCATGGACAGTAACTATGGCTACACCTTC. Protein: CASSMDSNYGYTF.

V and J are TRBV6-5 and TRBJ2-5, with D perhaps assigned TRBD1 or TRBD2 (5 bases each). The CDR3 spans 14 residues. Germline V gives CDR1 MNHEY, CDR2 SVGAGI. CDR3 sequence (DNA): TGTGCTATTGGGCCAGGGACGTCATGGGAGACCCAGTACTTC. As protein: CAIGPGTSWETQYF.

This clonotype was observed a handful of times. Here the CDR3 reads CASSSPGAYEQYF. Written as DNA, the CDR3 is TGTGCCAGCAGCTCACCGGGGGCTTACGAGCAGTACTTC. The rearrangement links TRBV9 to TRBJ2-7; D possibly uses TRBD1 or TRBD2 (6 bases each). CDR3 size: 13 residues. Deletions cut 4 bases from V and 4 bases from J, with 12 bases between. CDR1 SGDLS and CDR2 YYNGEE come from the germline V gene.

The V gene is TRBV6-5, the J gene TRBJ2-7, with a possible D match to TRBD1 (6 bases). CDR1 is MNHEY and CDR2 is SVGAGI in the germline V gene. Trimming removed 2 bases from V and 2 bases from J, with 13 bases in between. The length of the CDR3 is 15 residues. The CDR3, as DNA: TGTGCCAGCAGTTACAACCCGGACAGCACCTACGAGCAGTACTTC. Amino acids: CASSYNPDSTYEQYF.

The CDR3 protein is CASSWDLVGTDTQYF. The CDR3 DNA follows: TGCGCCAGCAGCTGGGACCTTGTGGGCACAGATACGCAGTATTTT. The J gene is TRBJ2-3, the V gene TRBV5-1; D is possibly TRBD1 or TRBD2 (5 bases each). Germline loops: CDR1 SGHRS, CDR2 YFSETQ. The CDR3 has 15 residues. Trimming cost V 3 bases and J 1 base, with 12 bases left between them. The whole variable domain, filled in from reference TRBV5-1 and TRBJ2-3, reads KAGVTQTPRYLIKTRGQQVTLSCSPISGHRSVSWYQQTPGQGLQFLFEYFSETQRNKGNFPGRFSGRQFSNSRSEMNVSTLELGDSALYLCASSWDLVGTDTQYFGPGTRLTVL.

This chain uses TRBV4-1 with TRBJ2-3; 13 positions agree with TRBD2. The germline V gene encodes CDR1 MGHRA and CDR2 YSYEKL. Trimming removed 3 bases from V and 7 bases from J; junction bases left unmatched: 22. The CDR3 extends over 21 amino acids. CDR3 bases: TGCGCCAGCAGCCAGCTAAGTTCCGGGACTAGCGGGGTCTCCAGGGCGAATACGCAGTATTTT. This translates into CASSQLSSGTSGVSRANTQYF.

This clonotype was seen a single time. The chain carries TRBV28 and TRBJ1-1, with D uncertain. The CDR3 is made up of 14 amino acids. V was trimmed by 9 bases and J by 1 base, leaving 15 bases between them. Germline CDR1 is MDHEN and CDR2 is SYDVKM. CDR3 residues: CASTGRGKNTEAFF. CDR3 coding DNA: TGTGCCAGTACCGGGCGGGGAAAGAACACTGAAGCTTTCTTT.

In this sample, this clonotype turned up a few times. V is TRBV12-3 or TRBV12-4 and J is TRBJ1-1; tentative D call: TRBD1 (6 bases). This CDR3 contains 13 residues. V lost 6 bases and J lost 8, with 16 bases in between. DNA of the CDR3: TGTGCCAGCAGCCCTACTGTGACAGGAGAAGCTTTCTTT. Amino acid sequence: CASSPTVTGEAFF.

The chain carries TRBV20-1 and TRBJ2-2; TRBD2 is a possible D gene (6 bases). Germline-derived CDR1 and CDR2 are DFQATT and SNEGSKA (reference sequence). The V gene lost 1 base and the J gene lost 6 bases, with 12 bases spanning the gap. The CDR3 length is 14 residues. CDR3 region: CSARAGPGAGELFF. The CDR3 DNA reads TGCAGTGCTAGAGCCGGCCCGGGGGCCGGGGAGCTGTTTTTT.

This clonotype was recorded a few times. This chain joins TRBV28 and TRBJ2-3; no definite D call. CDR1 MDHEN and CDR2 SYDVKM come from the germline V gene. Trimming left V 6 bases short and J 2 bases short, with 6 bases between. The CDR3 contains 12 residues. CDR3 nucleotides: TGTGCCAGCAGCGACCCCACAGATACGCAGTATTTT. Its protein is CASSDPTDTQYF.